The source of this T cell receptor beta chain is a study of T-cell memory formation after mild COVID-19. As for the study in general: TCR clusters were largely donor specific.

There are many counts of this clonotype. Its antigen is unknown. Overall study results and limits: Among clones peaking at day 37 in the second wave, SARS-CoV-2 specificity remained unconfirmed. Some responding clones appeared in pre-infection memory, suggesting cross-reactive memory joined.

Constant-segment primers and 5'RACE yielded cDNA libraries for TCR alpha and TCR beta, each carrying sample barcodes and UMIs. MiXCR was run by TCRdb on the 5' RACE reads, yielding one entry per CDR3 protein. Here the sample spans about 45,000 distinct CDR3 sequences, roughly 9.8% being singletons. The CDR3 consists of 18 residues. Looked up from germline, CDR1 is SGHRS and CDR2 is YFSETQ. Deletions cut 0 bases from V and 6 bases from J, with 21 bases between. The sequence was collected from an adult woman who had mild COVID-19 (a few samples of this study predate the infection). Cell type and time point are not known. Sequencing used PBMCs or a T cell subset sorted from them (not recorded which). This sequence joins TRBV5-1 and TRBJ2-2; D is unclear. The CDR3 region is CASSLGIASSLLPGELFF. The CDR3 nucleotides read TGCGCCAGCAGCTTGGGAATAGCCTCTAGTCTATTACCCGGGGAGCTGTTTTTT.